Shown below are 27 T cell receptor beta chains from a single sample sequenced in a study of cytotoxic CD8 clonotypes in ibrutinib-treated CLL. Clones were sequenced by immunoSEQ multiplex PCR, and TCRdb holds only the in-frame ones, with some missing. Here the sample spans some 70,000 clones, around 68% being singletons. Here the sequenced sample was PBMCs, taken after 12 months of ibrutinib treatment. The receptor source for this set is a human donor with chronic lymphocytic leukemia.

This clone was seen a handful of times. V gene TRBV7-6 combines with J gene TRBJ1-6; TRBD1 aligns across 8 bases. J gave up 6 bases and V 5 bases, and 3 bases lay outside the gene matches. The CDR3 totals 14 residues. Germline CDR1 SGHVS, CDR2 FNYEAQ. CDR3 nucleotides: TGTGCCAGCAGCGCGGACAGGGCTAATTCACCCCTCCACTTT. Translation gives CASSADRANSPLHF.

The chain joins TRBV19 to TRBJ1-4; a weak D match, TRBD1 (5 bases). Germline V lookup: CDR1 LNHDA, CDR2 SQIVND (reference sequence). CDR3 length equals 12 residues. The V end lost 5 bases, the J end lost 12 bases, and 13 bases lay between the germline ends. CDR3 region: CASSPPWGELFF. DNA for the CDR3: TGTGCCAGTAGTCCGCCGTGGGGGGAACTGTTTTTT.

This clone was observed many times. The V gene is TRBV27, the J gene TRBJ2-1; TRBD1 matches at 7 bases. Unmatched junction bases numbered 8, after V lost 2 bases and J lost 7 bases. The CDR3 consists of 15 residues. Germline assignment: CDR1 MNHEY and CDR2 SMNVEV (reference sequence). The DNA of the CDR3 is TGTGCCAGCAGTTTAGTTAGGGGGCATGGGAATGAGCAGTTCTTC. Encoded protein: CASSLVRGHGNEQFF.

The J gene is TRBJ2-7, the V gene TRBV18; D is ambiguous. Trimming took off 5 bases at V and 3 bases at J, with 14 bases between the two ends. Germline V gives CDR1 KGHSH, CDR2 LQKENI. CDR3 length: 14 amino acids. For the CDR3, the DNA is TGTGCCAGCTCAACGTTGGCCGAGAACTACGAGCAGTACTTC. This gives the protein CASSTLAENYEQYF.

The chain employs TRBV18 and TRBJ1-3; no definite D call. V lost 3 bases to trimming and J lost 0 bases, with 6 bases between them. The CDR3 extends over 14 amino acids. CDR1 KGHSH and CDR2 LQKENI come from the germline V gene. For the CDR3, the DNA is TGTGCCAGCTCACCCCAAACCTCTGGAAACACCATATATTTT. It codes for CASSPQTSGNTIYF.

The chain couples TRBV27 to TRBJ1-1, with TRBD1 matching 7 bases. Germline V CDR1 and CDR2: MNHEY, SMNVEV (reference sequence). V dropped 6 bases and J dropped 10; count of bases not matched to a gene: 5. The CDR3 spans 11 residues. CDR3 sequence: CASRTTGSAFF. In DNA form, the CDR3 reads TGTGCCAGCAGGACGACAGGGTCAGCTTTCTTT.

The genes are TRBV7-2 and TRBJ1-1; the D gene is possibly TRBD1 (5 bases). The CDR3 is 14 residues long. CDR1 SGHTA and CDR2 FQGNSA come from the germline V gene. Trimming took off 5 bases at V and 1 base at J, with 11 bases between the two ends. CDR3 DNA: TGTGCCAGCAGCGCCCGTACAGGGAACACTGAAGCTTTCTTT. Protein sequence: CASSARTGNTEAFF.

The chain has TRBV2 and TRBJ2-1; D ambiguous. The CDR3 sequence is 12 residues long. V dropped 6 bases and J dropped 3 bases, with 6 bases sitting between them. Germline-derived CDR1 and CDR2 are SNHLY and FYNNEI. CDR3: CASSLDYNEQFF. DNA for the CDR3: TGTGCCAGCAGCCTGGACTACAATGAGCAGTTCTTC.

This clone was counted a few times. The chain has TRBV18 and TRBJ1-6; D is ambiguous. Per germline, CDR1 KGHSH and CDR2 LQKENI. CDR3 length equals 12 residues. V was clipped by 1 base and J by 7 bases, with 2 bases between them. The CDR3 here is CASSPQNSPLHF. CDR3 nucleotides: TGTGCCAGCTCACCACAGAATTCACCCCTCCACTTT.

J is TRBJ1-3 and V is TRBV5-1; TRBD1 might be the D (5 bases). V was clipped by 7 bases and J by 0 bases, with 11 bases between them. The CDR3 has 14 amino acids. CDR1 is SGHRS, CDR2 YFSETQ, per germline. The CDR3, as DNA: TGCGCCAGCTCCACGGGGCTCTCTGGAAACACCATATATTTT. Its translation is CASSTGLSGNTIYF. The full variable domain, rest sourced from reference TRBV5-1 and TRBJ1-3, is KAGVTQTPRYLIKTRGQQVTLSCSPISGHRSVSWYQQTPGQGLQFLFEYFSETQRNKGNFPGRFSGRQFSNSRSEMNVSTLELGDSALYLCASSTGLSGNTIYFGEGSWLTVV.

The genes are TRBV4-1 and TRBJ2-7, with 7 nucleotides matching TRBD2. Germline loops: CDR1 MGHRA, CDR2 YSYEKL. The V gene end was trimmed by 3 bases and the J gene end by 3 bases; junction bases not matched to a gene: 14. CDR3 size: 17 residues. CDR3 DNA: TGCGCCAGCAGCCAGGGGGGACTATCCCCTCTTAACTACGAGCAGTACTTC. Translating gives CASSQGGLSPLNYEQYF.

This chain uses TRBV11-2 with TRBJ1-3; D is uncertain. The ends were cut back, 2 bases at V and 1 base at J, with 9 bases in the middle. The CDR3 loop spans 15 amino acids. Germline CDR1 reads SGHAT; CDR2 reads FQNNGV. The CDR3 DNA is TGTGCCAGCAGCTTATTTTCGGGATCTGGAAACACCATATATTTT. Translated: CASSLFSGSGNTIYF.

J is TRBJ1-2 and V is TRBV6-6, with D perhaps matching TRBD1 (5 bases). This CDR3 has 12 amino acids. V was clipped by 2 bases and J by 4 bases, with 5 bases between them. CDR1 MNHNY and CDR2 SVGAGI come from the germline V gene (reference sequence). CDR3 loop: CASSYQGYGYTF. The CDR3 nucleotides are TGTGCCAGCAGTTACCAGGGCTATGGCTACACCTTC.

This clone has only a few counts. V usage is TRBV5-8 and J usage is TRBJ2-7, with 10 bases that match TRBD1. Trimming at V came to 0 bases and at J to 3 bases, leaving 3 bases not matched to a gene. This CDR3 comprises 15 residues. Germline V CDR1 and CDR2: SGHTS, YDEGEE. CDR3 coding DNA: TGTGCCAGCAGCTTGGCTGGACAGGGGGTCTACGAGCAGTACTTC. Its translation is CASSLAGQGVYEQYF.

J is TRBJ2-3 and V is TRBV2, with 11 bases identical to TRBD2. The junction had 4 bases not matched to a gene; V was cut back by 8 bases and J by 3 bases. Germline V gene data show CDR1 as SNHLY and CDR2 as FYNNEI. The CDR3 has 14 residues. CDR3 in amino acids: CASLSSGGTDTQYF. The CDR3 coding sequence is TGTGCCAGCCTCTCTAGCGGGGGGACAGATACGCAGTATTTT.

The V call is TRBV14, the J call TRBJ2-4; no clear D gene. Per germline, CDR1 SGHDN and CDR2 FVKESK. Trimming removed 2 bases at V and 0 bases at J, with 8 bases between. The length of the CDR3 is 15 residues. The DNA of the CDR3 is TGTGCCAGCAGCCAATTCGGTCAAGCCAAAAACATTCAGTACTTC. Protein product: CASSQFGQAKNIQYF.

This chain links TRBV7-2 with TRBJ2-3; D call uncertain. CDR3 length: 17 residues. V was shortened by 5 bases and J by 4 bases, with 22 bases between the two germline ends. CDR1 SGHTA and CDR2 FQGNSA come from the germline V gene. The CDR3 bases are TGTGCCAGCAGCAGGCGTAAAGGGCTAGGGTTTCCAGATACGCAGTATTTT. This sequence encodes CASSRRKGLGFPDTQYF.

J is TRBJ1-1 and V is TRBV19; D gene unclear. V lost 3 bases, J lost 5 bases, and 4 bases lay in between. The germline V gene has CDR1 LNHDA and CDR2 SQIVND (reference sequence). The length of the CDR3 is 11 residues. The CDR3 loop reads CASSMRTEAFF. CDR3 nucleotide sequence: TGTGCCAGTAGTATGCGAACTGAAGCTTTCTTT.

This clone was found once. The V gene is TRBV7-6, the J gene TRBJ2-7; possible D gene TRBD1, 7 bases. V gave up 8 bases and J gave up 5 bases, with 13 bases separating them. From germline, CDR1 is SGHVS and CDR2 FNYEAQ. The CDR3 has 12 amino acids. The CDR3, as DNA: TGTGCCAGCGCTGGAGGGGGCCACGAGCAGTACTTC. It encodes CASAGGGHEQYF.

J is TRBJ2-6 and V is TRBV9; maybe TRBD1 (5 bases). V lost 3 bases to trimming and J lost 0 bases, with 16 bases between them. This CDR3 region has 18 residues. CDR1 and CDR2 from the germline V gene are SGDLS and YYNGEE. The CDR3, as DNA: TGTGCCAGCAGCGCCTCAAGCGACAGATTCTCTGGGGCCAACGTCCTGACTTTC. The encoded protein is CASSASSDRFSGANVLTF.

This clone was counted between two and nine times. The chain carries TRBV27 and TRBJ2-1, with 9 bases lining up with TRBD1. Germline values: CDR1 MNHEY, CDR2 SMNVEV (reference sequence). The CDR3 is made up of 17 amino acids. With 5 bases clipped from V and 7 bases from J, the junction kept 15 bases outside the gene matches. CDR3 protein: CASSAPGQGLIGNEQFF. The CDR3 DNA reads TGTGCCAGCAGTGCGCCGGGACAGGGATTAATAGGTAATGAGCAGTTCTTC.

The chain uses TRBV5-6 and TRBJ2-3; possibly TRBD2 for D (7 bases). V was trimmed by 4 bases and J by 2 bases, leaving 17 bases between them. The CDR3 loop spans 16 amino acids. In germline, CDR1 is SGHDT, CDR2 YYEEEE. As DNA, the CDR3 is TGTGCCAGCAGCCACTTCCGGGGGGCTAACACAGATACGCAGTATTTT. It yields the protein CASSHFRGANTDTQYF. Full variable domain (missing parts from reference TRBV5-6 and TRBJ2-3): DAGVTQSPTHLIKTRGQQVTLRCSPKSGHDTVSWYQQALGQGPQFIFQYYEEEERQRGNFPDRFSGHQFPNYSSELNVNALLLGDSALYLCASSHFRGANTDTQYFGPGTRLTVL.

This clone was counted a few times. V and J are TRBV25-1 and TRBJ1-2; the D is unclear. Per the germline V gene, CDR1 is MGHDK and CDR2 is SYGVNS. The CDR3 is 14 residues long. V was shortened by 3 bases and J by 0 bases, with 8 bases between the two germline ends. The CDR3 DNA follows: TGTGCCAGCAGTGAGGTGTCCACTAACTATGGCTACACCTTC. This gives the protein CASSEVSTNYGYTF.

The chain joins TRBV28 to TRBJ1-5; 10 bases align to TRBD1. Germline V gene data show CDR1 as MDHEN and CDR2 as SYDVKM. CDR3 length: 15 residues. Trimming took 6 bases from V and 7 from J; bases not matched to a gene: 9. For the CDR3, the DNA is TGTGCCAGCAGCCCTCGACAGGGGGCGAGGCAGCCCCAGCATTTT. Translating gives CASSPRQGARQPQHF.

The V call is TRBV19, the J call TRBJ2-3; D uncertain. The V end was cut by 5 bases, the J end by 5 bases, with 17 bases between. Germline assignment: CDR1 LNHDA and CDR2 SQIVND (reference sequence). The CDR3 spans 15 residues. The CDR3 region is CASSPPGSKGDTQYF. CDR3 in DNA: TGTGCCAGTAGTCCCCCGGGTAGTAAGGGAGATACGCAGTATTTT.

This clone was detected once. The chain combines TRBV5-6 with TRBJ1-1; the match to TRBD1 covers 7 bases. The trim removed 4 bases at V and 4 bases at J, leaving 7 bases unmatched. This CDR3 is 14 amino acids long. CDR1 and CDR2 (germline): SGHDT, YYEEEE. CDR3 in amino acids: CASSLPTGVTEAFF. As DNA, the CDR3 is TGTGCCAGCAGCCTACCAACAGGGGTCACTGAAGCTTTCTTT.

The chain couples TRBV11-2 to TRBJ2-7, with 7 bases that match TRBD1. The CDR3 loop spans 13 amino acids. CDR1 and CDR2 from the germline V gene are SGHAT and FQNNGV. V shed 4 bases and J 2 bases; nucleotides not matched to a gene: 2. CDR3 amino acids: CASSSGTAYEQYF. CDR3 DNA: TGTGCCAGCAGCTCAGGGACAGCCTACGAGCAGTACTTC.